Following are 18 T cell receptor beta chains from one sample sequenced in a study of Ad26.COV2.S vaccination and SARS-CoV-2 variants. The treatment here: around 19 received Ad26.COV2.S at low or high dose, single or two shots; five or six received placebo; per-sample allocation not given. Day 63 following the first vaccine or placebo injection was when the samples were taken. Sequencing was performed with immunoSEQ multiplex PCR; in TCRdb, only in-frame clones are kept and a portion is missing. The data contain fewer than 400,000 clones, approximately 90% of them singletons. The sample consisted of peripheral blood, taken in a trial of Ad26.COV2.S vaccine versus placebo. The receptors were sampled from a person aged 18-60 years who received the Ad26.COV2.S COVID-19 vaccine or a placebo.

The V gene is TRBV15, the J gene TRBJ2-3; 7 bases align to TRBD1. This CDR3 has 15 amino acids. CDR1 and CDR2 (germline): LNHNV, YYDKDF (reference sequence). V shed 2 bases, J shed 2 bases, and the junction held 4 bases outside the gene matches. The CDR3 sequence: CATSRRTGNTDTQYF. CDR3 nucleotide sequence: TGTGCCACCAGCAGAAGGACAGGTAACACAGATACGCAGTATTTT.

This clone was found once. The gene calls are TRBV10-3 and TRBJ2-3, with a possible D match to TRBD2 (6 bases). Germline CDR1 and CDR2: ENHRY and SYGVKD. Deletions cut 0 bases from V and 2 bases from J, with 12 bases between. The CDR3 totals 16 residues. The CDR3 nucleotides read TGTGCCATCAGTGAGTCAGGGCGGGACCTCACAGATACGCAGTATTTT. It codes for CAISESGRDLTDTQYF.

The rearrangement links TRBV4-3 to TRBJ2-3; tentative D call: TRBD1 (6 bases). Germline CDR1 reads LGHNA; CDR2 reads YSLEER. The CDR3 runs to 16 residues. V lost 1 base to trimming and J lost 7 bases, with 18 bases between them. The CDR3 sequence: CASSQGVGGVMHTQYF. The CDR3, as DNA: TGCGCCAGCAGCCAAGGTGTAGGGGGAGTCATGCATACGCAGTATTTT.

This clone was recorded only once. The CDR3 DNA is TGTGCCTGGGGGAGACAGGCAACCGGGGAGCTGTTTTTT. This encodes CAWGRQATGELFF. This chain joins TRBV30 and TRBJ2-2, with D maybe TRBD1 (6 bases). The germline CDR1 and CDR2 sequences are GTSNPN and SVGIG (reference sequence). This CDR3 has 13 residues. V lost 5 bases to trimming and J lost 5 bases, with 12 bases between them.

This clone was recorded a few times. This chain joins TRBV18 and TRBJ2-7; TRBD2 agrees at 8 bases. J gave up 7 bases and V 0 bases, and 2 bases lay outside the gene matches. CDR3 length equals 13 residues. Germline V lookup: CDR1 KGHSH, CDR2 LQKENI. The CDR3 spells CASSPPSGREQYF. The CDR3 DNA reads TGTGCCAGCTCACCACCAAGCGGGAGAGAGCAGTACTTC.

On this clone itself: The sample contains more than one DNA sequence encoding this CDR3. The chain combines TRBV30 with TRBJ2-7, with a weak D call TRBD1 (6 bases). The CDR3 is made up of 13 amino acids. Per the germline V gene, CDR1 is GTSNPN and CDR2 is SVGIG (reference sequence). The ends were cut back, 3 bases at V and 4 bases at J, with 13 bases in the middle. In DNA form, the CDR3 reads TGTGCCTGGAGCGAGGGGGTTGGGTACGAGCAGTACTTC. This encodes CAWSEGVGYEQYF.

This sequence joins TRBV9 and TRBJ1-6; no clear D. The CDR3 covers 15 residues. From germline, CDR1 is SGDLS and CDR2 YYNGEE. Between the trimmed V and J ends, which lost 0 bases and 9 bases, there was a span of 13 bases. The CDR3 region is CASSVDSGGGSPLHF. CDR3 DNA sequence: TGTGCCAGCAGCGTAGACTCAGGTGGAGGTTCACCCCTCCACTTT.

The chain recombines TRBV6-2 or TRBV6-3 with TRBJ1-2; 7 bases are shared with TRBD1. Germline V gene sequence: CDR1 MNHEY, CDR2 SVGEGT. There are 16 residues in the CDR3. Trimming took 0 bases from V and 1 from J; bases not matched to a gene: 5. CDR3 DNA sequence: TGTGCCAGCAGTTACTCATGGGACAGAATTAACTATGGCTACACCTTC. Its protein is CASSYSWDRINYGYTF.

This clone was recorded a few times. The V call is TRBV5-1, the J call TRBJ1-5; D remains ambiguous. CDR3 length: 13 amino acids. Germline values: CDR1 SGHRS, CDR2 YFSETQ. V lost 0 bases, J lost 4 bases, and 5 bases lay in between. The CDR3 DNA follows: TGCGCCAGCAGCTTGGGCATTAATCAGCCCCAGCATTTT. Translation gives CASSLGINQPQHF.

This chain links TRBV11-2 with TRBJ1-5; weak D call: TRBD1 (5 bases). Germline assignment: CDR1 SGHAT and CDR2 FQNNGV. The CDR3 is 14 amino acids. V lost 5 bases and J lost 4, with 12 bases in between. The CDR3 DNA reads TGTGCCAGCAGCCCAGACAGCCGAAATCAGCCCCAGCATTTT. Encoded protein: CASSPDSRNQPQHF.

The rearrangement joins TRBV4-3 to TRBJ1-2, with D possibly TRBD1 on 6 matching bases. V lost 0 bases, J lost 4 bases, and 15 bases lay in between. Germline CDR1 LGHNA, CDR2 YSLEER. The CDR3 is 16 amino acids. DNA for the CDR3: TGCGCCAGCAGCCAAGAGGGACAACCCGCCCTCTATGGCTACACCTTC. Its protein product is CASSQEGQPALYGYTF.

This clone showed up just a few times. The V and J genes are TRBV11-3 and TRBJ2-7; D not resolved. Germline values: CDR1 SGHNT, CDR2 YENEEA. Between the trimmed V and J ends, which lost 3 bases and 7 bases, there was a span of 13 bases. The length of the CDR3 is 13 residues. CDR3 residues: CASSLVLTGEQYF. CDR3 bases: TGTGCCAGCAGCTTGGTCCTAACCGGGGAGCAGTACTTC.

The chain is built from TRBV7-2 and TRBJ1-2; TRBD1 might be the D (5 bases). CDR3 length: 17 residues. V was shortened by 2 bases and J by 2 bases, with 18 bases between the two germline ends. Germline CDR1 and CDR2: SGHTA and FQGNSA. The CDR3 loop is CASSLSAQTDPNYGYTF. The CDR3 nucleotides are TGTGCCAGCAGCTTAAGCGCCCAGACAGATCCCAACTATGGCTACACCTTC.

V usage is TRBV27 and J usage is TRBJ1-5; tentative D call: TRBD1 (5 bases). CDR1 and CDR2 from the germline V gene are MNHEY and SMNVEV (reference sequence). This CDR3 contains 14 residues. V gave up 7 bases and J gave up 4 bases, with 14 bases separating them. The CDR3 nucleotides are TGTGCCAGCACCCCGCTCGGGGGAAATCAGCCCCAGCATTTT. Protein: CASTPLGGNQPQHF.

The sample holds one count of this clone. The chain couples TRBV5-1 to TRBJ1-5; D is perhaps TRBD1 (6 bases). CDR3 length: 15 amino acids. Deletions cut 4 bases from V and 4 bases from J, with 15 bases between. Germline lookup yields CDR1 SGHRS and CDR2 YFSETQ. CDR3 residues: CASSPEDSLNQPQHF. CDR3 nucleotide sequence: TGCGCCAGCAGCCCAGAGGACAGCCTGAATCAGCCCCAGCATTTT.

The V and J genes are TRBV27 and TRBJ2-1; D not certain. V lost 5 bases and J 1 base, leaving 6 bases between the germline ends. Germline values: CDR1 MNHEY, CDR2 SMNVEV (reference sequence). The CDR3 contains 13 residues. The CDR3 DNA reads TGTGCCAGCAGTCCCGCGTCCTACAATGAGCAGTTCTTC. The encoded protein is CASSPASYNEQFF.

The V and J genes are TRBV30 and TRBJ1-1, with a weak D call TRBD1 (6 bases). Germline lookup yields CDR1 GTSNPN and CDR2 SVGIG (reference sequence). The CDR3 contains 15 residues. V was trimmed by 8 bases and J by 0 bases, leaving 19 bases between them. This CDR3 is CAGSTSRGLNTEAFF. The CDR3 DNA follows: TGTGCCGGGTCTACTAGCAGGGGACTGAACACTGAAGCTTTCTTT.

The chain couples TRBV19 to TRBJ1-5; D gene ambiguous. The CDR3 has 13 amino acids. V gave up 3 bases and J gave up 7 bases, with 10 bases separating them. Germline loops: CDR1 LNHDA, CDR2 SQIVND (reference sequence). The CDR3 nucleotides are TGTGCCAGTAGTATTAGCGTCCTACAGCCCCAGCATTTT. It is translated as CASSISVLQPQHF.